Listed below are T cell receptor beta chains from one sample, sequenced in a study of vaccination effects on CD4 cells after COVID-19. Repertoires were generated with immunoSEQ multiplex PCR, while TCRdb's copy carries only in-frame clones and drops some. The data show about 68,000 clones, 80% seen once. These TCRs' antigens remain unknown. The source was CD4+ T cells from PBMCs cultured with SARS-CoV-2 spike peptides, collected before COVID-19 vaccination. The receptors shown here come from a human donor who received a COVID-19 vaccine. Each CDR3 is given with its conserved first and last residue. Each record gives: D gene, J gene, clone size, V gene, CDR3 length, CDR3 DNA, CDR3 protein. The D gene is left open where the match is weak. The size entry is marked missing in some rows and otherwise reads once, few, many or a size class.

>.|TRBJ2-3|.|TRBV7-2|15
TGTGCCAGCAGCTTATACGGCGAGGGCACAGATACGCAGTATTTT
CASSLYGEGTDTQYF
>TRBD1|TRBJ2-3|.|TRBV10-2|15
TGCGCCAGCACCAACCGGGACAGGGGCACAGATACGCAGTATTTT
CASTNRDRGTDTQYF
>.|TRBJ1-6|few|TRBV28|16
TGTGCCAGCAGTGTCCCAGGACTTACCTATAATTCACCCCTCCACTTT
CASSVPGLTYNSPLHF
>.|TRBJ1-5|.|TRBV19|16
TGTGCCAGTAGTCCCGGGGCCCCCGGCTTTAATCAGCCCCAGCATTTT
CASSPGAPGFNQPQHF
>TRBD1|TRBJ1-5|.|TRBV12-5|15
TGTGCTAGTGGTATGGGACAGCCGGGCAGGCAGCCCCAGCATTTT
CASGMGQPGRQPQHF
>.|TRBJ1-1|.|TRBV7-9|14
TGTGCCAGCAGCTTACTCGGGGATGTGACTGAAGCTTTCTTT
CASSLLGDVTEAFF
>.|TRBJ2-6|.|TRBV19|15
TGTGCCAGTAGTATAGACCCGGGTCGGGCCAACGTCCTGACTTTC
CASSIDPGRANVLTF
>.|TRBJ1-2|few|TRBV19|12
TGTGCCAGTAGTTCCTATAACTATGGCTACACCTTC
CASSSYNYGYTF
>TRBD1|TRBJ2-5|.|TRBV9|17
TGTGCCAGCAGCGGACCTCCGGGACAGCGAAAGCAGGAGACCCAGTACTTC
CASSGPPGQRKQETQYF
>TRBD1|TRBJ2-5|.|TRBV5-1|14
TGCGCCAGCAGCTCAGACAGGGCGCAAGAGACCCAGTACTTC
CASSSDRAQETQYF
>.|TRBJ2-5|.|TRBV5-1|15
TGCGCCAGCAGCCCGTTGGGACTTGGGAAAGAGACCCAGTACTTC
CASSPLGLGKETQYF
>.|TRBJ2-5|.|TRBV7-3|13
TGTGCCAGCAGCTTACAGGGAGCGGAGACCCAGTACTTC
CASSLQGAETQYF
>TRBD1|TRBJ1-2|.|TRBV6-5|14
TGTGCCATTCGGGACAGGGGACAGGGCTATGGCTACACCTTC
CAIRDRGQGYGYTF
>TRBD1|TRBJ2-3|once|TRBV9|13
TGTGCCAGCAGGGGACAGGGAAGAGATACGCAGTATTTT
CASRGQGRDTQYF
>.|TRBJ1-2|.|TRBV6-2/TRBV6-3|13
TGTGCCAGCAGCCTAGGATCTAACTATGGCTACACCTTC
CASSLGSNYGYTF
>.|TRBJ2-3|.|TRBV5-1|12
TGCGCCAGCAGCTTGGCTGGAGATACGCAGTATTTT
CASSLAGDTQYF
>.|TRBJ1-4|few|TRBV28|16
TGTGCCAGCAGTTTACGGTCGGCAGCAACTAATGAAAAACTGTTTTTT
CASSLRSAATNEKLFF
>TRBD1|TRBJ2-5|.|TRBV18|13
TGTGCCAGCTCAGGGACAGGCCAAGAGACCCAGTACTTC
CASSGTGQETQYF
>.|TRBJ2-3|.|TRBV7-2|14
TGTGCCAGCAGCTTAGGCAGGGTCACAGATACGCAGTATTTT
CASSLGRVTDTQYF
>.|TRBJ2-5|.|TRBV15|14
TGTGCCACCAGCCAAGAGAGCACCCAAGGGGCCCAGTACTTC
CATSQESTQGAQYF
>TRBD1|TRBJ2-2|once|TRBV2|14
TGTGCCAGCTTGGACAGGGGGCGCACCGGGGAGCTGTTTTTT
CASLDRGRTGELFF
>.|TRBJ2-5|.|TRBV24-1|14
TGTGCCACCAGGGCGTCAGGGGAGGGGGAGACCCAGTACTTC
CATRASGEGETQYF
>TRBD1|TRBJ2-2|.|TRBV5-1|16
TGCGCCAGCAGCGATGGGACAGGGGGAGTCGGCGGGGAGCTGTTTTTT
CASSDGTGGVGGELFF
>.|TRBJ1-3|once|TRBV7-2|14
TGTGCCAGCAGCTTGTCAGGGACAGGAAACACCATATATTTT
CASSLSGTGNTIYF
>TRBD1|TRBJ2-2|.|TRBV3-1/TRBV3-2|15
TGTGCCAGCAGCCTTACAGGGGACGGCACCGGGGAGCTGTTTTTT
CASSLTGDGTGELFF
>TRBD1|TRBJ1-5|.|TRBV6-1|14
TGTGCCAGCAGTGAGGGACAGATCAATCAGCCCCAGCATTTT
CASSEGQINQPQHF
>.|TRBJ2-3|.|TRBV4-1|15
TGCGCCAGCAGCCAAGTGTCGGGTAGCACAGATACGCAGTATTTT
CASSQVSGSTDTQYF
>.|TRBJ2-2|.|TRBV6-5|15
TGTGCCAGCAGTCCGGGGCAGGTGAACACCGGGGAGCTGTTTTTT
CASSPGQVNTGELFF
>TRBD1|TRBJ1-1|.|TRBV3-1/TRBV3-2|15
TGTGCCAGCAGCCAAGACAAACAGGGGGGGACTGAAGCTTTCTTT
CASSQDKQGGTEAFF
>.|TRBJ1-6|.|TRBV2|16
TGTGCCAGCAGAAAAACGGACAGTCGCTATAATTCACCCCTCCACTTT
CASRKTDSRYNSPLHF
>.|TRBJ1-6|.|TRBV19|13
TGTGCCAGTAGTATCCCCGGGGATTCACCCCTCCACTTT
CASSIPGDSPLHF
>TRBD1|TRBJ2-3|.|TRBV6-5|14
TGTGCCAGCAGTCAAACAGGGGTCACAGATACGCAGTATTTT
CASSQTGVTDTQYF